This T cell receptor (beta chain) emerged from a study of siplizumab effects on memory and regulatory T cells. Trimming at V came to 4 bases and at J to 3 bases, leaving 5 bases not matched to a gene. The CDR3 contains 14 residues. The germline V gene has CDR1 MDHEN and CDR2 SYDVKM. TCRdb keeps only in-frame clones here, not all; method: immunoSEQ multiplex PCR. The table shows some 120,000 clones, with around 95% occurring only once. The chain carries TRBV28 and TRBJ1-2; 7 bases match TRBD1. Sequencing input: non-Treg CD4+ T cells sorted from blood. This receptor was identified in a human donor in good health. The CDR3 protein is CASSSSGGDYGYTF. CDR3 sequence (DNA): TGTGCCAGCAGTTCTTCAGGGGGGGACTATGGCTACACCTTC.